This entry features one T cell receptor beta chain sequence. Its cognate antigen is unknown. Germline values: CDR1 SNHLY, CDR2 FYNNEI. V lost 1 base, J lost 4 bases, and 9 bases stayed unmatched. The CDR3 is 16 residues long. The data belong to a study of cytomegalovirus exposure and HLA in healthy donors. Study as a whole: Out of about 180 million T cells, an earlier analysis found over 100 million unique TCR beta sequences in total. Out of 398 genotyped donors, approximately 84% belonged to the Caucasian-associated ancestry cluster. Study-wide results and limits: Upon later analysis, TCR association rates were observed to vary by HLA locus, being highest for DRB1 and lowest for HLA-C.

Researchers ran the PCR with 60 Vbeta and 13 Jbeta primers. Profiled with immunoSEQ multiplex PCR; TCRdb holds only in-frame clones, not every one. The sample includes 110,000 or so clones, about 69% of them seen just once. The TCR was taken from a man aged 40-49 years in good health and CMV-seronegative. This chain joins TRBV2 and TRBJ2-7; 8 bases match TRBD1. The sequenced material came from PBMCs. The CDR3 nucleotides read TGTGCCAGCAGTGAAGGGGGACAGGACTCATTTTACGAGCAGTACTTC. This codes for CASSEGGQDSFYEQYF.